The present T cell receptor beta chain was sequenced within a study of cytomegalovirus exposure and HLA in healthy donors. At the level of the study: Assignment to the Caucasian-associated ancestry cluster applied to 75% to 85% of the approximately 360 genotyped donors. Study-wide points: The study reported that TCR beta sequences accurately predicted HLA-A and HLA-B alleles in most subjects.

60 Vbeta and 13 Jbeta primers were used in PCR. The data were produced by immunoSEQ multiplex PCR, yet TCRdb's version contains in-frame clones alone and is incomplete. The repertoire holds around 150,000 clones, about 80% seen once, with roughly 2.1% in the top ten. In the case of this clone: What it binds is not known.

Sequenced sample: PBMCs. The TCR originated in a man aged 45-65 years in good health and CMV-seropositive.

In DNA, the CDR3 is TGTGCCAGCAGCATCCCACAGGGGGCGGCGACTGAAGCTTTCTTT. It yields the protein CASSIPQGAATEAFF. V gene TRBV7-9 combines with J gene TRBJ1-1; 9 bases agree with TRBD1. Trimming took 5 bases from V and 5 from J; bases not matched to a gene: 9. This CDR3 contains 15 residues. From germline, CDR1 is SEHNR and CDR2 FQNEAQ (reference sequence).